The source of this T cell receptor beta chain is a study of shared clonotypes between healthy human individuals. Study-wide context: CD4 naive cells filled three plates per donor, CD4 memory three, CD8 naive two and CD8 memory one. Study-wide points: Naive subsets tended to show greater estimated richness than memory subsets.

The naive CD8 population came from CD45RO-negative cells selected for CCR7, without terminally differentiated effector memory CD45RA+ cells. Some clones are missing from TCRdb's copy, which holds only in-frame ones; the method was immunoSEQ multiplex PCR. The table has roughly 2,000,000 clones, 85% to 95% seen once. Concerning this clone itself: Its antigen is unknown.

Germline lookup yields CDR1 SGHTA and CDR2 FQGTGA. This CDR3 has 15 amino acids. J was trimmed by 9 bases and V by 4 bases; bases with no gene match: 8. The source of this sequence is a man between 18 and 35 years old in good health. Some clones in this sample may be carry-over from other donors' samples. Sequences were obtained from naive CD8+ T cells from PBMCs. The V call is TRBV7-3, the J call TRBJ2-1, with TRBD1 identical over 11 bases. CDR3 residues: CASSSRDRGFAEQFF. CDR3 in DNA: TGTGCCAGCAGCTCCCGGGACAGGGGGTTCGCTGAGCAGTTCTTC.